This entry describes one T cell receptor (beta chain). These data belong to a study of blood T cell repertoires in COVID-19. About the research overall: From T cells, B-cell-depleted T cells, or PBMCs came the material, which was cDNA or gDNA.

Per the original data handling: Nucleated cell counts were estimated from reference gene primer amplification. Method: immunoSEQ multiplex PCR; TCRdb's copy keeps in-frame clones and lacks some. V, J and clone size are those of that table, while D and trimming were read from the DNA. The sample yields roughly 230,000 clones, about 90% seen once. It was during active infection that Seattle patients were enrolled and then longitudinally followed. Trimming removed 4 bases from V and 0 bases from J, with 23 bases in between. CDR1 and CDR2 from the germline V gene are SGHRS and YFSETQ. The CDR3 is 19 residues long.

The material sequenced was peripheral blood. The chain is built from TRBV5-1 and TRBJ1-3; tentatively, D is TRBD1 (6 bases). The receptor was isolated from a woman aged 55-69 years with COVID-19, enrolled during active disease. The CDR3 loop is CASSPARDWGRSSGNTIYF. CDR3 DNA: TGCGCCAGCAGCCCGGCCCGCGATTGGGGGCGAAGCTCTGGAAACACCATATATTTT.